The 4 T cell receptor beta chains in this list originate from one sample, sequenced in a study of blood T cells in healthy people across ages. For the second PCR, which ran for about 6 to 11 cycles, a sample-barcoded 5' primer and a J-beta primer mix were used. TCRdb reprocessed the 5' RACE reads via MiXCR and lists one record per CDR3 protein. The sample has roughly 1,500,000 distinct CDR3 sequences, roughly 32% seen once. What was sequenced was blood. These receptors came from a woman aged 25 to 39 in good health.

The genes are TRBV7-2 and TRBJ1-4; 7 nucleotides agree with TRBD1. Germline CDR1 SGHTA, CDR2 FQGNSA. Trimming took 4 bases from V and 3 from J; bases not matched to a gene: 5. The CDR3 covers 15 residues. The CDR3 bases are TGTGCCAGCAGCTCCGGGGGACAGCCTAATGAAAAACTGTTTTTT. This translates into CASSSGGQPNEKLFF.

CDR3 residues: CASEVGEVGEKLFF. In DNA form, the CDR3 reads TGTGCCAGCGAAGTTGGGGAAGTAGGTGAAAAACTGTTTTTT. V gene TRBV6-6 combines with J gene TRBJ1-4; no firm D call. Between the trimmed V and J ends, which lost 8 bases and 7 bases, there was a span of 17 bases. Germline values: CDR1 MNHNY, CDR2 SVGAGI (reference sequence). The CDR3 length is 14 residues.

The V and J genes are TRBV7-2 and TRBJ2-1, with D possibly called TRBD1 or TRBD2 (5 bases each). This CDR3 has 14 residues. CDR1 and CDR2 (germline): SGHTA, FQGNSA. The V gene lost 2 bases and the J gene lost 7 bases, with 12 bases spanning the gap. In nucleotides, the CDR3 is TGTGCCAGCAGCTTATGGGGCGAGGGGAATGAGCAGTTCTTC. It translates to CASSLWGEGNEQFF. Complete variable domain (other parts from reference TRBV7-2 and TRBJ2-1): GAGVSQSPSNKVTEKGKDVELRCDPISGHTALYWYRQSLGQGLEFLIYFQGNSAPDKSGLPSDRFSAERTGGSVSTLTIQRTQQEDSAVYLCASSLWGEGNEQFFGPGTRLTVL.

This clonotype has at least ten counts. CDR3 protein: CSVLPGEETQYF. In DNA, the CDR3 is TGCAGCGTTTTGCCAGGGGAAGAGACCCAGTACTTC. This chain links TRBV29-1 with TRBJ2-5; TRBD1 is a possible D gene (6 bases). V was shortened by 5 bases and J by 3 bases, with 10 bases between the two germline ends. In germline, CDR1 is SQVTM, CDR2 ANQGSEA. The CDR3 length is 12 residues. Full variable domain (missing parts from reference TRBV29-1 and TRBJ2-5): SAVISQKPSRDICQRGTSLTIQCQVDSQVTMMFWYRQQPGQSLTLIATANQGSEATYESGFVIDKFPISRPNLTFSTLTVSNMSPEDSSIYLCSVLPGEETQYFGPGTRLLVL.